This T cell receptor beta chain was retrieved from a study of memory CD4+ T cells and cytomegalovirus serostatus. Whole-study findings and limits: CD4+ memory repertoires contained about 40% of the roughly 150 reported CMV TCRbeta sequences.

About this clone itself: Its target is unknown.

The sort gate was single viable CD3+CD4+CD8-CD45RO+ cells for memory CD4+ T cells. Total CD4+ T cells were enriched by CD4 positive selection. Original processing notes: After removing out-of-frame reads, under 2.5 million distinct TCRbeta sequences remained. Sequencing used immunoSEQ multiplex PCR; TCRdb keeps in-frame clones, though not all of them. D and trimming were read from the DNA, whereas the V and J calls and clone size are those reported in that table. The sample contains 35,000 to 50,000 clones, roughly 83% of which appear only once. The CDR3 runs 14 residues. V gave up 4 bases and J gave up 0 bases, with 10 bases separating them. In germline, CDR1 is SGHDT, CDR2 YYEEEE.

What was sequenced was memory CD4+ T cells from blood. J is TRBJ1-1 and V is TRBV5-6; D remains unclear. This TCR came from an adult in good health and CMV-seronegative. The CDR3 sequence is CASSPTGVNTEAFF. Here the CDR3 DNA reads TGTGCCAGCAGCCCAACCGGGGTGAACACTGAAGCTTTCTTT. Full variable domain (missing parts from reference TRBV5-6 and TRBJ1-1): DAGVTQSPTHLIKTRGQQVTLRCSPKSGHDTVSWYQQALGQGPQFIFQYYEEEERQRGNFPDRFSGHQFPNYSSELNVNALLLGDSALYLCASSPTGVNTEAFFGQGTRLTVV.